The 23 T cell receptor beta chains presented below share a single source sample, sequenced in a study of T cell responses to AZD1222 COVID-19 vaccine. Some clones are missing from TCRdb's copy, which holds only in-frame ones; the method was immunoSEQ multiplex PCR. The sample gives around 140,000 clones, roughly nine tenths of which show up once; roughly 7.5% is in the top ten. The sequencing used peripheral blood, collected 28 days after the second dose of the MenACWY control vaccine. Source of these receptors: an adult who received the MenACWY meningococcal vaccine as a control.

This clone was seen only a few times. V is TRBV10-3 and J is TRBJ1-1; D is undetermined. V was cut by 10 bases and J by 1 base, with 16 bases left in between. The length of the CDR3 is 14 residues. Germline values: CDR1 ENHRY, CDR2 SYGVKD. The CDR3 nucleotides are TGTGCCACGGGGTCTTACTCCGAGAACACTGAAGCTTTCTTT. This encodes CATGSYSENTEAFF.

This clone was seen only once. The chain is built from TRBV19 and TRBJ1-5, with TRBD1 matching 8 bases. CDR3 length equals 16 residues. The germline V gene encodes CDR1 LNHDA and CDR2 SQIVND (reference sequence). The V and J ends lost 3 bases and 5 bases, in that order; junction bases with no gene match: 9. The CDR3 protein is CASSIPLTGEHQPQHF. The CDR3 DNA is TGTGCCAGTAGTATTCCCCTGACAGGGGAGCATCAGCCCCAGCATTTT.

The V gene is TRBV7-9, the J gene TRBJ2-7, with D perhaps matching TRBD2 (6 bases). The CDR3 length is 15 residues. V lost 3 bases to trimming and J lost 0 bases, with 12 bases between them. Germline V CDR1 and CDR2: SEHNR, FQNEAQ (reference sequence). The CDR3 sequence: CASSLGTLASYEQYF. The CDR3 DNA follows: TGTGCCAGCAGCTTGGGGACTTTAGCCTCCTACGAGCAGTACTTC.

The rearrangement uses TRBV2 and TRBJ2-7; unclear D gene. The CDR3 length is 14 residues. Germline CDR1 reads SNHLY; CDR2 reads FYNNEI. Trimming took off 6 bases at V and 2 bases at J, with 14 bases between the two ends. The CDR3 bases are TGTGCCAGCAGATCCCCAGTAGCCCCCTACGAGCAGTACTTC. This translates into CASRSPVAPYEQYF.

This clone was observed once. This rearrangement joins TRBV11-2 to TRBJ1-3; D is possibly TRBD1 (5 bases). This CDR3 spans 17 amino acids. Germline V lookup: CDR1 SGHAT, CDR2 FQNNGV. V gave up 5 bases and J gave up 0 bases, with 17 bases separating them. CDR3 region: CASSTTQDRFSGNTIYF. CDR3 coding DNA: TGTGCCAGCAGCACCACCCAAGACAGATTCTCTGGAAACACCATATATTTT.

This clone was recorded once. The chain has TRBV7-9 and TRBJ1-6, with D hard to call. Germline V gene data show CDR1 as SEHNR and CDR2 as FQNEAQ (reference sequence). The CDR3 has 14 residues. Deletions cut 6 bases from V and 5 bases from J, with 11 bases between. As DNA, the CDR3 is TGTGCCAGCAGAACATCCCAGAATAATTCACCCCTCCACTTT. This sequence encodes CASRTSQNNSPLHF.

J is TRBJ2-4 and V is TRBV6-1; 7 bases are shared with TRBD1. Looked up from germline, CDR1 is MNHNS and CDR2 is SASEGT. The CDR3 spans 16 residues. The V segment lost 3 bases and the J segment 0 bases; nucleotides outside the gene matches: 5. The CDR3 region has the DNA TGTGCCAGCAGTGAGACAGGGTACGGAGCCAAAAACATTCAGTACTTC. It is translated as CASSETGYGAKNIQYF.

About this clone itself: Other DNA sequences in this sample translate to the same CDR3. The chain carries TRBV28 and TRBJ2-1; D unresolved. Trimming removed 1 base from V and 0 bases from J, with 4 bases in between. The germline V gene has CDR1 MDHEN and CDR2 SYDVKM. The CDR3 length is 14 residues. In nucleotides, the CDR3 is TGTGCCAGCAGTTTATCCGGCTCCTACAATGAGCAGTTCTTC. It is translated as CASSLSGSYNEQFF.

This sequence joins TRBV5-1 and TRBJ2-3; 9 nucleotides line up with TRBD1. CDR3 length: 14 residues. After removal of 7 bases from V and 3 bases from J, the junction contained 6 bases not matched to a gene. Germline lookup yields CDR1 SGHRS and CDR2 YFSETQ. The CDR3 region is CASARQGGTDTQYF. CDR3 DNA sequence: TGCGCCAGCGCCCGACAGGGGGGGACAGATACGCAGTATTTT. The full variable domain, with the rest looked up from reference TRBV5-1 and TRBJ2-3, is KAGVTQTPRYLIKTRGQQVTLSCSPISGHRSVSWYQQTPGQGLQFLFEYFSETQRNKGNFPGRFSGRQFSNSRSEMNVSTLELGDSALYLCASARQGGTDTQYFGPGTRLTVL.

This rearrangement joins TRBV2 to TRBJ2-2; D possibly matches TRBD1 or TRBD2 (5 bases each). The CDR3 has 15 residues. The ends were cut back, 8 bases at V and 4 bases at J, with 17 bases in the middle. Germline V gene sequence: CDR1 SNHLY, CDR2 FYNNEI. Written as DNA, the CDR3 is TGTGCCAGCGGGCGCACCGGGACGTCCACCGGGGAGCTGTTTTTT. This encodes CASGRTGTSTGELFF.

V usage is TRBV5-8 and J usage is TRBJ2-1; TRBD2 is a possible D gene (6 bases). V was pared by 2 bases and J by 3 bases, with 12 bases between. The CDR3 sequence is 15 residues long. Per germline, CDR1 SGHTS and CDR2 YDEGEE. The CDR3 DNA reads as TGTGCCAGCAGCTTCCAAGGACTAAACTACAATGAGCAGTTCTTC. Its protein is CASSFQGLNYNEQFF.

The V and J genes are TRBV27 and TRBJ2-7; TRBD2 matches at 7 bases. CDR1 is MNHEY, CDR2 SMNVEV, per germline (reference sequence). CDR3 length: 15 residues. The J segment lost 5 bases and the V segment lost 4 bases, leaving 11 bases of the junction unmatched. The CDR3 DNA follows: TGTGCCAGCAGTTATGGATCGGGAGGACCTCACGAGCAGTACTTC. It encodes CASSYGSGGPHEQYF.

The chain has TRBV28 and TRBJ2-1, with TRBD2 matching over 9 bases. The CDR3 loop spans 15 amino acids. Germline lookup yields CDR1 MDHEN and CDR2 SYDVKM. Trimming cost V 7 bases and J 7 bases; bases outside gene matches: 11. CDR3 DNA: TGTGCCAGCATCGCCGGCGGGGGGGCTGAGAATGAGCAGTTCTTC. Translating it yields CASIAGGGAENEQFF. The full variable domain, completed using reference TRBV28 and TRBJ2-1, is DVKVTQSSRYLVKRTGEKVFLECVQDMDHENMFWYRQDPGLGLRLIYFSYDVKMKEKGDIPEGYSVSREKKERFSLILESASTNQTSMYLCASIAGGGAENEQFFGPGTRLTVL.

The chain couples TRBV6-5 to TRBJ2-3, with D perhaps TRBD2 (5 bases). Germline CDR1 is MNHEY and CDR2 is SVGAGI. Trimming stripped 6 bases from V and 1 base from J, with 14 bases between. The CDR3 contains 15 residues. The CDR3 DNA reads TGTGCCAGCAGCTCACTCGGAGGAGGCACAGATACGCAGTATTTT. Translated, it gives CASSSLGGGTDTQYF.

This clone was detected only once. The genes are TRBV18 and TRBJ2-1; D is perhaps TRBD1 or TRBD2 (5 bases each). Germline CDR1 reads KGHSH; CDR2 reads LQKENI. CDR3 length equals 15 residues. The V gene lost 8 bases and the J gene lost 9 bases, with 23 bases spanning the gap. This CDR3 reads CASVTRAGVNGEQFF. DNA for the CDR3: TGTGCCAGCGTCACCAGGGCGGGTGTAAACGGTGAGCAGTTCTTC.

The chain carries TRBV28 and TRBJ1-2; D not certain. The germline V gene has CDR1 MDHEN and CDR2 SYDVKM. V was shortened by 4 bases and J by 7 bases, with 13 bases between the two germline ends. The CDR3 spans 13 residues. In DNA form, the CDR3 reads TGTGCCAGCAGTTCCTCACAGCCGTCTGGCTACACCTTC. Its translation: CASSSSQPSGYTF.

This clone was detected only once. The chain recombines TRBV7-6 with TRBJ2-5, with D uncertain. V gave up 1 base and J gave up 2 bases, with 8 bases separating them. This CDR3 spans 14 amino acids. CDR1 SGHVS and CDR2 FNYEAQ come from the germline V gene. The CDR3 reads CASSLVFNQETQYF. CDR3 DNA sequence: TGTGCCAGCAGCTTAGTGTTCAATCAAGAGACCCAGTACTTC.

This clone has only a few counts. The chain couples TRBV6-2 or TRBV6-3 to TRBJ2-3; D call uncertain. The V gene lost 5 bases and the J gene lost 4 bases, with 13 bases spanning the gap. CDR1 and CDR2 from the germline V gene are MNHEY and SVGEGT. The CDR3 runs 14 residues. The CDR3 loop reads CASSPRVESDTQYF. The CDR3 nucleotides are TGTGCCAGCAGTCCCCGGGTAGAATCAGATACGCAGTATTTT.

This clone appeared once. The rearrangement uses TRBV10-3 and TRBJ2-5; 7 bases line up with TRBD2. CDR1 and CDR2 from the germline V gene are ENHRY and SYGVKD. The CDR3 runs 15 residues. V shed 10 bases and J 1 base; nucleotides not matched to a gene: 12. CDR3: CATTGGPRSQETQYF. The CDR3 DNA reads as TGTGCCACCACGGGAGGCCCGCGGTCCCAAGAGACCCAGTACTTC.

The chain has TRBV6-2 or TRBV6-3 and TRBJ2-3, with D maybe TRBD1 (6 bases). The V end was cut by 6 bases, the J end by 5 bases, with 9 bases between. Germline loops: CDR1 MNHEY, CDR2 SVGEGT. The CDR3 sequence is 12 residues long. CDR3 in amino acids: CASSRGIDTQYF. DNA of the CDR3: TGTGCCAGCAGCAGGGGCATAGATACGCAGTATTTT.

The V call is TRBV5-6, the J call TRBJ1-6, with D possibly TRBD1 on 5 matching bases. Germline values: CDR1 SGHDT, CDR2 YYEEEE. The CDR3 extends over 14 amino acids. Trimming shortened V by 1 base and J by 9 bases, and 11 bases separated the two germline ends. This CDR3 is CASSLSGFGSPLHF. The CDR3 DNA reads as TGTGCCAGCAGCTTGTCAGGGTTCGGTTCACCCCTCCACTTT. The whole variable domain, filled in from reference TRBV5-6 and TRBJ1-6, reads DAGVTQSPTHLIKTRGQQVTLRCSPKSGHDTVSWYQQALGQGPQFIFQYYEEEERQRGNFPDRFSGHQFPNYSSELNVNALLLGDSALYLCASSLSGFGSPLHFGNGTRLTVT.

V usage is TRBV7-2 and J usage is TRBJ1-1; tentative D call: TRBD1 (6 bases). V dropped 1 base and J dropped 3 bases, with 12 bases sitting between them. The V gene's germline CDR1 is SGHTA and CDR2 FQGNSA. The CDR3 extends over 15 amino acids. CDR3 nucleotide sequence: TGTGCCAGCAGCTTAGGGAGGGGGGGTCACACTGAAGCTTTCTTT. It translates to CASSLGRGGHTEAFF.

The chain links TRBV29-1 to TRBJ2-4, with a tentative D call TRBD1 (6 bases). The germline CDR1 and CDR2 sequences are SQVTM and ANQGSEA. This CDR3 has 13 residues. The germline V and J ends were trimmed by 7 bases and 3 bases, with 13 bases remaining between them. Here the CDR3 DNA reads TGCAGCGGACTCACAGGGTACAAAAACATTCAGTACTTC. Encoded protein: CSGLTGYKNIQYF.